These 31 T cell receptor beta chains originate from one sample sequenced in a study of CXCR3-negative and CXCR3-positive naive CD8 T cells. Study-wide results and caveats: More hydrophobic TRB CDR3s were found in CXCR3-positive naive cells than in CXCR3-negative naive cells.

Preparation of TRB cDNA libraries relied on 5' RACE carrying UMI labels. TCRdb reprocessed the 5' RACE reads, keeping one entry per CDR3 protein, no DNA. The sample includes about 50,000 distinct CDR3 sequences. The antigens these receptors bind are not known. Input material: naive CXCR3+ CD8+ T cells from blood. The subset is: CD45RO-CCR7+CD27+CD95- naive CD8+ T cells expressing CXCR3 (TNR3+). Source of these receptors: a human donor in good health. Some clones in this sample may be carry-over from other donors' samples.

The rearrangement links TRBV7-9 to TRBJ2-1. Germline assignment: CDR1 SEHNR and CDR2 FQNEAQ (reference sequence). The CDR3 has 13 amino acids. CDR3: CASSLGVVDEQFF.

The CDR3: CSAREAGEQYF. J is TRBJ2-4 and V is TRBV20-1; the D call of TRBD1 rests on TCRdb alone, since no DNA is present to check it. The germline V gene encodes CDR1 DFQATT and CDR2 SNEGSKA (reference sequence). The CDR3 is 11 residues long.

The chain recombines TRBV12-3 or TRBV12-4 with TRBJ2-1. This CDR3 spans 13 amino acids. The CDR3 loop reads CASHLGTYNEQFF.

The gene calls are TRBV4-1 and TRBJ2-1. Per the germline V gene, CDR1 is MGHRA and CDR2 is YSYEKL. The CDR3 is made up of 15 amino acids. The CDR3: CASSQDRGFGNEPFF.

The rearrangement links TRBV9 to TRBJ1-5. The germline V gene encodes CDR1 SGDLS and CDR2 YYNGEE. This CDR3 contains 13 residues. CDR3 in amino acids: CASSKGSNQPQHF. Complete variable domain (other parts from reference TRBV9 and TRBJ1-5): DSGVTQTPKHLITATGQRVTLRCSPRSGDLSVYWYQQSLDQGLQFLIQYYNGEERAKGNILERFSAQQFPDLHSELNLSSLELGDSALYFCASSKGSNQPQHFGDGTRLSIL.

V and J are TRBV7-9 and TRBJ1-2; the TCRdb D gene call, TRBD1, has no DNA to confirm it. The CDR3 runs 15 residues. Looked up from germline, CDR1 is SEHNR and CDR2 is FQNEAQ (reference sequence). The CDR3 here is CASSLVGAATYGYTF.

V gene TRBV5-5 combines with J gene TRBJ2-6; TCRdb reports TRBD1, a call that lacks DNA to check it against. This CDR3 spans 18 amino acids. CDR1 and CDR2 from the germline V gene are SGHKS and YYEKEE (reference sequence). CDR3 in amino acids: CASSLVGGENSGANVLTF.

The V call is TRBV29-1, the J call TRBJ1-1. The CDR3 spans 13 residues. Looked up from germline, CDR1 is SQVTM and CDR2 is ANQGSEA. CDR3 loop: CSVEEGMNTEAFF. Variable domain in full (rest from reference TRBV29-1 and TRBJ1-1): SAVISQKPSRDICQRGTSLTIQCQVDSQVTMMFWYRQQPGQSLTLIATANQGSEATYESGFVIDKFPISRPNLTFSTLTVSNMSPEDSSIYLCSVEEGMNTEAFFGQGTRLTVV.

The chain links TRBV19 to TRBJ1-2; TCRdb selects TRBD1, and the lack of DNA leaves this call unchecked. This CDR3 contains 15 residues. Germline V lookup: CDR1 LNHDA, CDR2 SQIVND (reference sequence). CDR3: CASSLDRGGNYGYTF.

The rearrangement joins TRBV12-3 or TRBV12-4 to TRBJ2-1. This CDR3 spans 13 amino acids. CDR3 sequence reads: CASSFSSYNEQFF.

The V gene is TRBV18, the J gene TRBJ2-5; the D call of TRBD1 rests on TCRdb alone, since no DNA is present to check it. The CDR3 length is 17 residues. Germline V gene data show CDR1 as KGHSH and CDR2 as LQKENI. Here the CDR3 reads CASSPPGIVNPGETQYF.

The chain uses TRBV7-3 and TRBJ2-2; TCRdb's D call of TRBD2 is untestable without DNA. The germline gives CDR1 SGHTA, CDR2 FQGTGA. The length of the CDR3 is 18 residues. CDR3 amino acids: CASSSYSTSGANTGELFF. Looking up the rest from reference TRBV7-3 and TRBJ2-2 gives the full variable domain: GAGVSQTPSNKVTEKGKYVELRCDPISGHTALYWYRQSLGQGPEFLIYFQGTGAADDSGLPNDRFFAVRPEGSVSTLKIQRTERGDSAVYLCASSSYSTSGANTGELFFGEGSRLTVL.

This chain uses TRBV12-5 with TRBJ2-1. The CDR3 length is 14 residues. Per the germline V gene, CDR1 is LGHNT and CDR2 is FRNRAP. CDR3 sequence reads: CASGAGGSYNEQFF.

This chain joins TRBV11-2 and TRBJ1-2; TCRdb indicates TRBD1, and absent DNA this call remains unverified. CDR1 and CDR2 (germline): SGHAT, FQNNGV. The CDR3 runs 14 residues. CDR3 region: CASSSGTANYGYTF.

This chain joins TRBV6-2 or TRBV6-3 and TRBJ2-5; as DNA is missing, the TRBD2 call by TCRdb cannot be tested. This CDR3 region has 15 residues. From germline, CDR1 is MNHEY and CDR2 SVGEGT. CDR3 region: CASSPGTSFQETQYF.

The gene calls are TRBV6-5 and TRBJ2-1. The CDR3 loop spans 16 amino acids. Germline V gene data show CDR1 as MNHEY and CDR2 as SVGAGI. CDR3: CASTESWGGSYNEQFF.

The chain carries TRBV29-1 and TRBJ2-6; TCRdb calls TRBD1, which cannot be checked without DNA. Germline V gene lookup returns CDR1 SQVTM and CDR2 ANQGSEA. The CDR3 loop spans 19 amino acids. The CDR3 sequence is CSVVNTVGNPSSGANVLTF.

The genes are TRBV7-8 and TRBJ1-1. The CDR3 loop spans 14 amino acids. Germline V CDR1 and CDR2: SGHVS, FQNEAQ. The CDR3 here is CASSSGYSYTEAFF.

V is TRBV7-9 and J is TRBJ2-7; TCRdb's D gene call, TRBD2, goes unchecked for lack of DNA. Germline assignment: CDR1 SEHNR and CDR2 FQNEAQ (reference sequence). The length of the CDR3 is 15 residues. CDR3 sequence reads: CASSLGSGGAVEQYF. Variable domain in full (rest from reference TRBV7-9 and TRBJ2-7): DTGVSQNPRHKITKRGQNVTFRCDPISEHNRLYWYRQTLGQGPEFLTYFQNEAQLEKSRLLSDRFSAERPKGSFSTLEIQRTEQGDSAMYLCASSLGSGGAVEQYFGPGTRLTVT.

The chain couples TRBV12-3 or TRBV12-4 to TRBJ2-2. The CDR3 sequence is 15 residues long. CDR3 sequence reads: CASSLRVPNTGELFF.

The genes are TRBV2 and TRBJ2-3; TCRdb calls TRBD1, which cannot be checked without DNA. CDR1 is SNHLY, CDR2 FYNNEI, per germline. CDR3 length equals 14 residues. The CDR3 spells CASSERQGPDTQYF.

CDR3 region: CASSLAREPSYEQYF. The chain employs TRBV7-2 and TRBJ2-7; the D call from TCRdb, TRBD1, cannot be confirmed without DNA. This CDR3 is built from 15 residues. CDR1 and CDR2 (germline): SGHTA, FQGNSA.

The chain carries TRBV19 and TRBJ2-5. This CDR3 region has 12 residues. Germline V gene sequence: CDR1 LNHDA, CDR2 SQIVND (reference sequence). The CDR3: CASSFDVKTQYF. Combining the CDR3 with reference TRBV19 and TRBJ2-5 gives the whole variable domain DGGITQSPKYLFRKEGQNVTLSCEQNLNHDAMYWYRQDPGQGLRLIYYSQIVNDFQKGDIAEGYSVSREKKESFPLTVTSAQKNPTAFYLCASSFDVKTQYFGPGTRLLVL.

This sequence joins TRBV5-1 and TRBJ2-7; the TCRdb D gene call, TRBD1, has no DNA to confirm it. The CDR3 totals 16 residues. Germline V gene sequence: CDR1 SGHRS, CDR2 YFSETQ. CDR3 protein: CASSLAHLGVSYEQYF.

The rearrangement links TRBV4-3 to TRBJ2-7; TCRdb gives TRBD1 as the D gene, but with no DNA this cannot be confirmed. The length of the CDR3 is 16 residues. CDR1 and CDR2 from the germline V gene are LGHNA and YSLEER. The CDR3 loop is CVSSQYLGTFTYEQYF.

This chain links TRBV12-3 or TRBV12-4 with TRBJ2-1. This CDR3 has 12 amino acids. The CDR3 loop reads CASSFFTFEQFF.

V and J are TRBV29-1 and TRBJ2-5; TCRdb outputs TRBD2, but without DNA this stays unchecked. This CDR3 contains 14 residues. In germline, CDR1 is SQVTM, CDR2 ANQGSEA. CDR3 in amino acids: CSVVLAGGQETQYF.

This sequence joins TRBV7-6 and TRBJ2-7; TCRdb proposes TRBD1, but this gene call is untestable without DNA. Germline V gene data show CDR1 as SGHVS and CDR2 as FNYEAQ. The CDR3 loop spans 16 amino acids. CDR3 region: CASSPRDRGSSYEQYF.

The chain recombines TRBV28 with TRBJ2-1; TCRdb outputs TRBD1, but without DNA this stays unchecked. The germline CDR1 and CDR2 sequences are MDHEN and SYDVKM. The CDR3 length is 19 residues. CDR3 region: CASSSAIARDRPSYNEQFF.

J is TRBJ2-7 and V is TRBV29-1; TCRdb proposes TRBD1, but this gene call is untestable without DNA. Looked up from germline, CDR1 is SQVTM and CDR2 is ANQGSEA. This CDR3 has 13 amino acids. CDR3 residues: CSVEATGGYEQYF.

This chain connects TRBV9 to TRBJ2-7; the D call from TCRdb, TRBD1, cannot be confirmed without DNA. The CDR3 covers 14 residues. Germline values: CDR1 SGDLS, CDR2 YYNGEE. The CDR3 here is CASSVGQAAREQYF.